This T cell receptor (beta chain) was identified in a study of beta chain features in type 1 diabetes. Study-wide findings and caveats: Patients with Type 1 diabetes showed moderately but significantly shorter TCRB CDR3s in all four CD4+ subsets.

The authors obtained over 95% purity in all sorted populations. Worth noting for this clone: The antigen is undetermined.

The CDR3 loop spans 14 amino acids. The germline gives CDR1 WSHSY, CDR2 SAAADI. V lost 2 bases, J lost 6 bases, and 4 bases stayed unmatched. Sequencing targeted expressed TCRB transcripts, as all isolated RNA had been reverse transcribed. The assay was immunoSEQ multiplex PCR, and TCRdb's table has in-frame clones only and misses some. This table has about 340,000 clones, roughly 8% appearing once. This sequence was found in a woman younger than 35 in good health. This chain uses TRBV10-2 with TRBJ2-1; 7 bases align to TRBD1. Sequencing was performed on central memory CD4+ T cells from blood. This CDR3 reads CASSEPHRGNEQFF. The CDR3 DNA is TGCGCCAGCAGTGAGCCTCACAGGGGCAATGAGCAGTTCTTC.